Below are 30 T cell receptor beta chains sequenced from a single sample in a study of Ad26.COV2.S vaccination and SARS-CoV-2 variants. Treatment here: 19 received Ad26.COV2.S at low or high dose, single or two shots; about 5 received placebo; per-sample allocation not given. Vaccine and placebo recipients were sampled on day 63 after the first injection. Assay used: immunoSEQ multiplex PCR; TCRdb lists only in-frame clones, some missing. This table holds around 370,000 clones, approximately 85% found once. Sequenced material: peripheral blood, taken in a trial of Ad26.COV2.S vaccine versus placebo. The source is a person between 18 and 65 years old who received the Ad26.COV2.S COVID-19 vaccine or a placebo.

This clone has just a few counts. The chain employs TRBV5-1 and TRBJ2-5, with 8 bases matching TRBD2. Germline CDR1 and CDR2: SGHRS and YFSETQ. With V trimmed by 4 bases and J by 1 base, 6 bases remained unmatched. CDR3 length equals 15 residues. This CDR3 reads CASSVVSGGQETQYF. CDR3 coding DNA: TGCGCCAGCAGCGTCGTAAGCGGGGGCCAAGAGACCCAGTACTTC. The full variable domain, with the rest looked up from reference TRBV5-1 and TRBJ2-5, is KAGVTQTPRYLIKTRGQQVTLSCSPISGHRSVSWYQQTPGQGLQFLFEYFSETQRNKGNFPGRFSGRQFSNSRSEMNVSTLELGDSALYLCASSVVSGGQETQYFGPGTRLLVL.

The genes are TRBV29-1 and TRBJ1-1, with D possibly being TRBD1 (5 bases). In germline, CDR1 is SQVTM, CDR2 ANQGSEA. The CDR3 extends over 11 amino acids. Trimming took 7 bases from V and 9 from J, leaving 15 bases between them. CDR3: CSAPNGGKAFF. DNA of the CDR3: TGCAGCGCCCCCAATGGGGGGAAAGCTTTCTTT. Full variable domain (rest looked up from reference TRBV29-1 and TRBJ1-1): SAVISQKPSRDICQRGTSLTIQCQVDSQVTMMFWYRQQPGQSLTLIATANQGSEATYESGFVIDKFPISRPNLTFSTLTVSNMSPEDSSIYLCSAPNGGKAFFGQGTRLTVV.

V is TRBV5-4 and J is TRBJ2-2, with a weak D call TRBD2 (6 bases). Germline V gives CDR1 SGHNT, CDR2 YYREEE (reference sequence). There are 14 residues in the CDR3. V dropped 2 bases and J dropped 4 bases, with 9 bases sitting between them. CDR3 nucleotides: TGTGCCAGCAGCTTTGGGACTTCCACCGGGGAGCTGTTTTTT. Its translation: CASSFGTSTGELFF.

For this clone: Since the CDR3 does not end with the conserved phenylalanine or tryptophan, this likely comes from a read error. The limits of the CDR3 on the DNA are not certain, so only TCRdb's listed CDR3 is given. The CDR3 is CASSIAGKAGFRGL. The chain uses TRBV19 and TRBJ2-7; the table's D call, TRBD1, has no DNA check behind it. 14 amino acids form the CDR3, both terminal residues included. Germline V gene sequence: CDR1 LNHDA, CDR2 SQIVND (reference sequence).

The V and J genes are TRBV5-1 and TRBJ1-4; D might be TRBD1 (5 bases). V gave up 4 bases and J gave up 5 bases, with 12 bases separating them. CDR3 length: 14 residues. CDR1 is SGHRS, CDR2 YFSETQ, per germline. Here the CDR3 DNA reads TGCGCCAGCAGCGAGGGGCCGGGGAATGAAAAACTGTTTTTT. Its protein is CASSEGPGNEKLFF.

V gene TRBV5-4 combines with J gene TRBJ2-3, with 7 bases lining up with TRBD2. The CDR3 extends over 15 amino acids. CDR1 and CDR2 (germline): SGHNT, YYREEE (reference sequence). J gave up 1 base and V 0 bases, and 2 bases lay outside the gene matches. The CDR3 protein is CASSLGGSGTDTQYF. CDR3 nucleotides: TGTGCCAGCAGCTTGGGCGGGAGCGGCACAGATACGCAGTATTTT.

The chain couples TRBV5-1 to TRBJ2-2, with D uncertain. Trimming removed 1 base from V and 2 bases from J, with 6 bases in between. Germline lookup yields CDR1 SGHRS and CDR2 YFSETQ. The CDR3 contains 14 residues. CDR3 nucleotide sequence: TGCGCCAGCAGCTTGCTTAGTAACACCGGGGAGCTGTTTTTT. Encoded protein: CASSLLSNTGELFF. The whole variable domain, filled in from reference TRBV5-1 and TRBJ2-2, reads KAGVTQTPRYLIKTRGQQVTLSCSPISGHRSVSWYQQTPGQGLQFLFEYFSETQRNKGNFPGRFSGRQFSNSRSEMNVSTLELGDSALYLCASSLLSNTGELFFGEGSRLTVL.

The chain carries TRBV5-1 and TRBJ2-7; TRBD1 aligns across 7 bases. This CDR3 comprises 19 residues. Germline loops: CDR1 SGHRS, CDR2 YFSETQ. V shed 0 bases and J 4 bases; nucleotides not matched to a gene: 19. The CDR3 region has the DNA TGCGCCAGCAGCTTGGTTTGGCTCACAGGGGAAAAGGATCCGTACGAGCAGTACTTC. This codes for CASSLVWLTGEKDPYEQYF. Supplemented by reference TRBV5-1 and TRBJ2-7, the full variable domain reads KAGVTQTPRYLIKTRGQQVTLSCSPISGHRSVSWYQQTPGQGLQFLFEYFSETQRNKGNFPGRFSGRQFSNSRSEMNVSTLELGDSALYLCASSLVWLTGEKDPYEQYFGPGTRLTVT.

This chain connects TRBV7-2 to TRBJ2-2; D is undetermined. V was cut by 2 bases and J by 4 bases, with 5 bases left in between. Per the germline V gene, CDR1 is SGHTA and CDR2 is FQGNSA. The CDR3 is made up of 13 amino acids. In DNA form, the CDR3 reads TGTGCCAGCAGCTTAAAGTTCACCGGGGAGCTGTTTTTT. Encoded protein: CASSLKFTGELFF.

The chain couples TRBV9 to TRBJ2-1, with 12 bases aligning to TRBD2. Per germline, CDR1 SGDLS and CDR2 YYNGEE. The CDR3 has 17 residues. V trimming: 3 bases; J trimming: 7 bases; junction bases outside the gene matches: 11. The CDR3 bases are TGTGCCAGCAGCGAGGGCGTTGCAACTAGCGGGAGGAATGAGCAGTTCTTC. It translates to CASSEGVATSGRNEQFF.

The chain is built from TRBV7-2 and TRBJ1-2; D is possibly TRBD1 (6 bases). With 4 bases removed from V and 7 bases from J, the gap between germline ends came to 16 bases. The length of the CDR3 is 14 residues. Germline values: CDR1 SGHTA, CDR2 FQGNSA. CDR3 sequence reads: CASSSPFDRSGYTF. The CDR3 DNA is TGTGCCAGCAGCTCCCCATTCGACAGGAGTGGCTACACCTTC. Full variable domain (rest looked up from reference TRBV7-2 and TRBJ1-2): GAGVSQSPSNKVTEKGKDVELRCDPISGHTALYWYRQSLGQGLEFLIYFQGNSAPDKSGLPSDRFSAERTGGSVSTLTIQRTQQEDSAVYLCASSSPFDRSGYTFGSGTRLTVV.

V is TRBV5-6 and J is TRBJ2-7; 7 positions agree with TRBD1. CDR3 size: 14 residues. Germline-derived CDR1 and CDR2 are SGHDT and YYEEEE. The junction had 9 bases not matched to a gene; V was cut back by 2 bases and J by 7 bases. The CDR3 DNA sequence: TGTGCCAGCAGCTTTGGAACAGGGGTAGGAGAGCAGTACTTC. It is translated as CASSFGTGVGEQYF.

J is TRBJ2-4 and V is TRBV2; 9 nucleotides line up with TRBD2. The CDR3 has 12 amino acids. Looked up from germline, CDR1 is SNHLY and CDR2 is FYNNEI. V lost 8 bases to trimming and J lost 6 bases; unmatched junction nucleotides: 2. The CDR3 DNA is TGTGCCAGCGCACTAGCGGGAAACATTCAGTACTTC. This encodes CASALAGNIQYF. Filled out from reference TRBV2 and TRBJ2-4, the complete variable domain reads EPEVTQTPSHQVTQMGQEVILRCVPISNHLYFYWYRQILGQKVEFLVSFYNNEISEKSEIFDDQFSVERPDGSNFTLKIRSTKLEDSAMYFCASALAGNIQYFGAGTRLSVL.

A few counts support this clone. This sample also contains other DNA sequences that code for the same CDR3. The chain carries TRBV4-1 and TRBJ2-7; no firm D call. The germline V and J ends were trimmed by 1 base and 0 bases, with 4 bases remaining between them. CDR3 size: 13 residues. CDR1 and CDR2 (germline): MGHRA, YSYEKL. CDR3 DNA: TGCGCCAGCAGCCAAGGGCTCTCCTACGAGCAGTACTTC. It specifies CASSQGLSYEQYF.

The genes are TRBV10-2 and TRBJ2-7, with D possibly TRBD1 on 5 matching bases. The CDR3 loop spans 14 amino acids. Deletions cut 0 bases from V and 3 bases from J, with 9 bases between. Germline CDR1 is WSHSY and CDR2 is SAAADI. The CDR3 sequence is CASSESSGIYEQYF. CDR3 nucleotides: TGCGCCAGCAGTGAGTCGTCAGGGATCTACGAGCAGTACTTC.

CDR3 loop: CASSLGRGLSTDTQYF. The CDR3 DNA sequence: TGTGCCAGCAGCTTAGGACGGGGACTTAGCACAGATACGCAGTATTTT. This chain uses TRBV11-2 with TRBJ2-3; D might be TRBD2 (6 bases). There are 16 residues in the CDR3. The ends were cut back, 1 base at V and 0 bases at J, with 11 bases in the middle. Germline V gives CDR1 SGHAT, CDR2 FQNNGV.

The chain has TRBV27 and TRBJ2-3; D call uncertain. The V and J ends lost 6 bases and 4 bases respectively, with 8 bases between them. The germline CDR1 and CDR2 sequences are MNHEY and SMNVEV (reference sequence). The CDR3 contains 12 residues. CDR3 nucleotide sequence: TGTGCCAGCAGGGCCTTAGCAGATACGCAGTATTTT. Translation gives CASRALADTQYF.

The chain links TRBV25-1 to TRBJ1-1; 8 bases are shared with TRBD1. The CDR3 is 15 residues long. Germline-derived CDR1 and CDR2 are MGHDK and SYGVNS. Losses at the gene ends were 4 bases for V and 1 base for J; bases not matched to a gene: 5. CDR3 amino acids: CASSATTGANTEAFF. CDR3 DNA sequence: TGTGCCAGCAGTGCTACGACAGGGGCGAACACTGAAGCTTTCTTT.

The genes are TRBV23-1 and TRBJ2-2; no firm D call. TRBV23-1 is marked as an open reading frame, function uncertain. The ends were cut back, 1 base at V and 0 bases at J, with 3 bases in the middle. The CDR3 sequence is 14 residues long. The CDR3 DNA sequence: TGCGCCAGCAGTCAATGGGCGAACACCGGGGAGCTGTTTTTT. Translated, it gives CASSQWANTGELFF.

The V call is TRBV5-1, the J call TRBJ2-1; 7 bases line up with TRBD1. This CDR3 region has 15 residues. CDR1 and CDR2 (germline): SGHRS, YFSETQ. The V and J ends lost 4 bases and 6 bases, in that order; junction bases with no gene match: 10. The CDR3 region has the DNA TGCGCCAGCAGCCCAGACAGGGCCCTTGGCAATGAGCAGTTCTTC. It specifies CASSPDRALGNEQFF.

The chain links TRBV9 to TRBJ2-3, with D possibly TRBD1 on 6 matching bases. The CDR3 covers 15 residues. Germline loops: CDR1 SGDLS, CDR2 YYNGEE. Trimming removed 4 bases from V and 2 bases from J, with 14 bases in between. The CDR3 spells CASSPPGAHTDTQYF. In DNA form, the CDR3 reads TGTGCCAGCAGCCCCCCAGGGGCGCACACAGATACGCAGTATTTT.

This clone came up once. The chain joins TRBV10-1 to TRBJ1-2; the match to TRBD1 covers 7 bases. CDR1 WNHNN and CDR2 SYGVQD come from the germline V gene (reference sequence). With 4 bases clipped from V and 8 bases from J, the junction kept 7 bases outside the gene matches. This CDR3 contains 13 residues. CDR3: CASSATGTGGYTF. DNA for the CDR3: TGCGCCAGCAGTGCGACAGGGACCGGGGGCTACACCTTC.

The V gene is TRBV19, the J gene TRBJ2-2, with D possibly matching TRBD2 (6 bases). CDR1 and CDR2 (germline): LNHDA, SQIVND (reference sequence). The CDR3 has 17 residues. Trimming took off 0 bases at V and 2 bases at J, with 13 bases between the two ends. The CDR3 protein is CASSIDPKRVNTGELFF. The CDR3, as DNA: TGTGCCAGTAGTATAGATCCTAAGCGGGTCAACACCGGGGAGCTGTTTTTT.

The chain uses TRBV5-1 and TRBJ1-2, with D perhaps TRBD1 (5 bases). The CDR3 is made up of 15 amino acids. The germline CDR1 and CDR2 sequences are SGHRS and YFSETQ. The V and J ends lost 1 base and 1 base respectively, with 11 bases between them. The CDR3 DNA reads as TGCGCCAGCAGCTTGAGAACAGGCAATAACTATGGCTACACCTTC. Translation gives CASSLRTGNNYGYTF.

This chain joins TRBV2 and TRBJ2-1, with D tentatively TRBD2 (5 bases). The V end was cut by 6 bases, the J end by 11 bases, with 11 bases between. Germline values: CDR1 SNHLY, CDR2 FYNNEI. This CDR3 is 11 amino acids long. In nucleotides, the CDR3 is TGTGCCAGCAGCGTTAGCGAGAAGCAGTTCTTC. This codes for CASSVSEKQFF.

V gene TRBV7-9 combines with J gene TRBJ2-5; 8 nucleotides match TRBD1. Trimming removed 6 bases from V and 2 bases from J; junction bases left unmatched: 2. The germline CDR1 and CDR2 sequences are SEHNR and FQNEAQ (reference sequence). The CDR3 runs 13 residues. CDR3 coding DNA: TGTGCCAGCAGGACAGGGGTACAAGAGACCCAGTACTTC. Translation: CASRTGVQETQYF.

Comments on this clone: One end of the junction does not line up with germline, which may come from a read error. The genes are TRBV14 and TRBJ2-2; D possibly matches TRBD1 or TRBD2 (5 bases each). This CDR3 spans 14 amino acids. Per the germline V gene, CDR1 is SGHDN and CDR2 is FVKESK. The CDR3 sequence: CASSQGGTTGELFF. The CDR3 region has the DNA TGTGCCAGCAGCCAAGGGGGCACCACCGGGGAGCTATTTTTT. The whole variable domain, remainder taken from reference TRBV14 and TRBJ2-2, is EAGVTQFPSHSVIEKGQTVTLRCDPISGHDNLYWYRRVMGKEIKFLLHFVKESKQDESGMPNNRFLAERTGGTYSTLKVQPAELEDSGVYFCASSQGGTTGELFFGEGSRLTVL.

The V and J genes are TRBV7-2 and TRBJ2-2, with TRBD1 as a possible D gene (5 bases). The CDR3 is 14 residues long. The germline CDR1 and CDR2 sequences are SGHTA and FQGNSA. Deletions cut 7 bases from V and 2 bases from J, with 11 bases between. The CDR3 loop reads CASTLRGNTGELFF. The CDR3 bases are TGTGCCAGCACCCTAAGGGGAAACACCGGGGAGCTGTTTTTT.

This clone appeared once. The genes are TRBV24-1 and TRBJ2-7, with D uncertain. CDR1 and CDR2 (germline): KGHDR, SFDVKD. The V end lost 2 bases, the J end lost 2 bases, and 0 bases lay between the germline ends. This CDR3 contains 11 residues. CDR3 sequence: CATSDSYEQYF. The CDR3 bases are TGTGCCACCAGTGATTCCTACGAGCAGTACTTC.

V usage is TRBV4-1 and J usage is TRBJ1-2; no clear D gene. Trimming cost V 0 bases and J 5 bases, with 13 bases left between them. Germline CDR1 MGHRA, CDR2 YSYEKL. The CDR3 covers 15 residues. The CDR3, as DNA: TGCGCCAGCAGCCAAGAGGGCCCCTCGAGGTATGGCTACACCTTC. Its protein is CASSQEGPSRYGYTF.